This is a list of T cell receptor beta chains from one sample in a study of post-analysis software for immune sequencing data. TCRdb processed the PCR reads anew with MiXCR; each CDR3 protein has one entry. Among 800,000 to 950,000 distinct CDR3 sequences listed, roughly 58% were seen once. Material for sequencing was blood. Receptor source: a girl aged 5 to 17 with multiple sclerosis. The CDR3 runs from the conserved cysteine through the conserved F or W. Each record gives: J gene, V gene, CDR3 protein.

TRBJ2-7	TRBV27	CASSRQTGAYEQYF
TRBJ1-2	TRBV4-1	CASSQGLSLVGLYGYTF
TRBJ2-6	TRBV5-1	CASSRGTSGSSGANVLTF
TRBJ2-3	TRBV5-1	CASSLDTSTDTQYF
TRBJ2-1	TRBV20-1	CSAPAETSEQFF
TRBJ2-4	TRBV20-1	CSARDPKGGNIQYF
TRBJ2-1	TRBV2	CASSARTGGTEQFF
TRBJ2-7	TRBV7-3	CASSRGQGQNYEQYF
TRBJ2-1	TRBV20-1	CSARGTSGIYEQFF
TRBJ2-1	TRBV29-1	CSVANNRLLYSEQFF
TRBJ2-3	TRBV20-1	CSADAGEGPDTQYF
TRBJ2-6	TRBV3-1	CASSPFAGGSSGANVLTF
TRBJ2-7	TRBV12-3/TRBV12-4	CASKRTSTYEQYF
TRBJ1-5	TRBV5-1	CASSLGQGGNQPQHF